This T cell receptor (beta chain) was recovered during a study of cytomegalovirus exposure and HLA in healthy donors. It was with 60 Vbeta and 13 Jbeta primers that the PCR ran. Assay used: immunoSEQ multiplex PCR; TCRdb lists only in-frame clones, some missing. The sample yields about 120,000 clones, around 80% seen once. Study-level findings and limits: Further analysis was carried out later, and it showed several of the most significant clusters appearing linked to common viral pathogens.

In regard to this clone: Antigen unknown.

Germline V gene lookup returns CDR1 MNHEY and CDR2 SMNVEV (reference sequence). This CDR3 is 15 amino acids long. The V end was cut by 5 bases, the J end by 10 bases, with 18 bases between. This clonotype originated in a young man in good health and CMV-seronegative. Sequencing was done on a sample of PBMCs. The chain recombines TRBV27 with TRBJ1-6; D possibly corresponds to TRBD1 (6 bases). DNA for the CDR3: TGTGCCAGCAGTATTCAGGGGTGGGCAGGATCACCCCTCCACTTT. It encodes CASSIQGWAGSPLHF.